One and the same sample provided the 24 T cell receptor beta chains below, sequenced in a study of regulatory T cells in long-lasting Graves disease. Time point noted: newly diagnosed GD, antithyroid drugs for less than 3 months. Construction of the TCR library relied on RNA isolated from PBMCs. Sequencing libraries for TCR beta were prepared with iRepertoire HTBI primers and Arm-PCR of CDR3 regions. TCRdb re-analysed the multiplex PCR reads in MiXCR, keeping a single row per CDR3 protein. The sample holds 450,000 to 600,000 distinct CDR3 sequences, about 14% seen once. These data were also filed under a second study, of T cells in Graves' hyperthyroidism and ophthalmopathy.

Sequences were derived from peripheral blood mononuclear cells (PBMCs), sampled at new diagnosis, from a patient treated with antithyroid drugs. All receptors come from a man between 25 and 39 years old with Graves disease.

DNA of the CDR3: TGCAGCGTCCTTTTTCTTCAGTCCAATGGCTACACCTTC. This sequence encodes CSVLFLQSNGYTF. The V call is TRBV29-1, the J call TRBJ1-2; no clear D gene. The CDR3 contains 13 residues. Germline CDR1 is SQVTM and CDR2 is ANQGSEA. V lost 6 bases to trimming and J lost 6 bases, with 17 bases between them.

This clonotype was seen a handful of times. The CDR3 reads CAINDRGLPLSGNTIYF. CDR3 nucleotide sequence: TGTGCCATCAATGACAGGGGTTTACCACTCTCTGGAAACACCATATATTTT. J is TRBJ1-3 and V is TRBV10-3, with 8 bases identical to TRBD1. Trimming took 7 bases from V and 0 from J; bases not matched to a gene: 11. Germline CDR1 reads ENHRY; CDR2 reads SYGVKD. This CDR3 has 17 residues.

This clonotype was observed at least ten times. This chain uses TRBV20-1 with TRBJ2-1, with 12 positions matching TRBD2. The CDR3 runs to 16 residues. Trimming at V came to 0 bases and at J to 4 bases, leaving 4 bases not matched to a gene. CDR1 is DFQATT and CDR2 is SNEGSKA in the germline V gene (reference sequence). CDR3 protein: CSARDGTSGLYNEQFF. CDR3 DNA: TGCAGTGCTAGAGATGGGACTAGCGGGTTGTACAATGAGCAGTTCTTC.

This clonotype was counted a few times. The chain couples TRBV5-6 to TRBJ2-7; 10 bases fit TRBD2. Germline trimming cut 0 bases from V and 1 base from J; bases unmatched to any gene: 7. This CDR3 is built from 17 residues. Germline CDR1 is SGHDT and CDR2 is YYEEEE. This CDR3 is CASSLGLAGVQSYEQYF. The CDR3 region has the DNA TGTGCCAGCAGCTTGGGCCTAGCGGGAGTACAATCCTACGAGCAGTACTTC.

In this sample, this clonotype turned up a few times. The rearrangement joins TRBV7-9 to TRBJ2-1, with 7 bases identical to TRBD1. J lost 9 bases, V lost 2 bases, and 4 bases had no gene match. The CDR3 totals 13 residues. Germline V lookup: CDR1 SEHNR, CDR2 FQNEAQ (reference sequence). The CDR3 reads CASSLIGGGEQFF. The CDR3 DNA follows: TGTGCCAGCAGCTTAATAGGGGGCGGTGAGCAGTTCTTC.

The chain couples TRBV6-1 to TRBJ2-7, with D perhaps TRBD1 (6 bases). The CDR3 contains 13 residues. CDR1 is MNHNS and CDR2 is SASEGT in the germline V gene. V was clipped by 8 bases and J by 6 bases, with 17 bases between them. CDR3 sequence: CASRGGRSTEQYF. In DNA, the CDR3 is TGTGCCAGCCGAGGGGGTAGGTCGACCGAGCAGTACTTC.

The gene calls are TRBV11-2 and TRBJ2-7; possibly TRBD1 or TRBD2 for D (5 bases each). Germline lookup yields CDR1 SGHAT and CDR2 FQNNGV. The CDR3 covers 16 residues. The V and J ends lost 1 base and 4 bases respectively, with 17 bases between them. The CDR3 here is CASSLGRGEVQYEQYF. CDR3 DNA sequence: TGTGCCAGCAGCTTAGGCCGGGGCGAGGTTCAATACGAGCAGTACTTC.

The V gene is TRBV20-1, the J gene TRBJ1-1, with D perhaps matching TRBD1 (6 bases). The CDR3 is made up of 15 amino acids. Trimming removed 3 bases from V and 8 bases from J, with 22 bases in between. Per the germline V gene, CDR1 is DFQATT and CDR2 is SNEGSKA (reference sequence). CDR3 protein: CSARAGGSGRREAFF. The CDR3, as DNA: TGCAGTGCTAGGGCTGGGGGCTCAGGGCGGAGGGAAGCTTTCTTT.

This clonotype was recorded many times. DNA of the CDR3: TGTGCCAGCAGCCCCGCCGGGACTCTCACCTACAATGAGCAGTTCTTC. Protein sequence: CASSPAGTLTYNEQFF. The J gene is TRBJ2-1, the V gene TRBV9, with a possible D match to TRBD2 (6 bases). CDR1 and CDR2 from the germline V gene are SGDLS and YYNGEE. V was pared by 4 bases and J by 2 bases, with 16 bases between. The CDR3 is 16 residues long. Using reference TRBV9 and TRBJ2-1 for the parts outside the CDR3, the full variable domain is DSGVTQTPKHLITATGQRVTLRCSPRSGDLSVYWYQQSLDQGLQFLIQYYNGEERAKGNILERFSAQQFPDLHSELNLSSLELGDSALYFCASSPAGTLTYNEQFFGPGTRLTVL.

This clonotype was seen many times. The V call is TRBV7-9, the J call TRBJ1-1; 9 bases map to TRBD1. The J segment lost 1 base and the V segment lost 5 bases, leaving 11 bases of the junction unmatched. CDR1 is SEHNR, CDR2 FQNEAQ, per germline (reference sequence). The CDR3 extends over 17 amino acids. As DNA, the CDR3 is TGTGCCAGCAGCGCACCAACACGGGACAGGGAGAACACTGAAGCTTTCTTT. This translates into CASSAPTRDRENTEAFF.

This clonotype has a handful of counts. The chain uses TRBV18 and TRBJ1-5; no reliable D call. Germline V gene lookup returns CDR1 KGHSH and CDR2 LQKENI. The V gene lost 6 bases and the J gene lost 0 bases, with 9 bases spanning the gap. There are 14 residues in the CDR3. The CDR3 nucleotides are TGTGCCAGCTCCGTACAGACTAGCAATCAGCCCCAGCATTTT. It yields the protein CASSVQTSNQPQHF.

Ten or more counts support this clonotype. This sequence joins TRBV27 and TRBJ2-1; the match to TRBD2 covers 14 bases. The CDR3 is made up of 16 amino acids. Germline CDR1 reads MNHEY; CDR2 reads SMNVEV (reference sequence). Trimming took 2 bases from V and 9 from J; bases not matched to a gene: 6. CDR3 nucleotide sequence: TGTGCCAGCAGTTTACGGGGACTAGCGGGAGCAAGTGAGCAGTTCTTC. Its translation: CASSLRGLAGASEQFF.

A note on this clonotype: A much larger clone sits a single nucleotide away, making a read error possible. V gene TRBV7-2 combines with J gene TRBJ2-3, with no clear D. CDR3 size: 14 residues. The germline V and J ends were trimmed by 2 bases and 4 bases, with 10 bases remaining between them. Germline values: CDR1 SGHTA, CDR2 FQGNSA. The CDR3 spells CTSSLLGSSDTQYF. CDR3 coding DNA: TGTACCAGCAGCTTATTGGGTTCGTCAGATACGCAGTATTTT.

The CDR3 DNA reads as TGTGCCAGCAGTTACGGCGTAAGCGGCTACGAGCAGTACTTC. Translating it yields CASSYGVSGYEQYF. The genes are TRBV6-5 and TRBJ2-7; D might be TRBD2 (5 bases). CDR1 is MNHEY, CDR2 SVGAGI, per germline. Trimming shortened V by 2 bases and J by 3 bases, and 11 bases separated the two germline ends. This CDR3 contains 14 residues.

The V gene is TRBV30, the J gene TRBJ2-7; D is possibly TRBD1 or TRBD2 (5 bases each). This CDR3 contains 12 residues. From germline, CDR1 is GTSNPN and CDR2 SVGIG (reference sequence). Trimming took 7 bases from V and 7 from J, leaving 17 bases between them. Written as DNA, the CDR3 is TGTGCCTTGAGGGTGGGGACGGGGGAGCAGTACTTC. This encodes CALRVGTGEQYF.

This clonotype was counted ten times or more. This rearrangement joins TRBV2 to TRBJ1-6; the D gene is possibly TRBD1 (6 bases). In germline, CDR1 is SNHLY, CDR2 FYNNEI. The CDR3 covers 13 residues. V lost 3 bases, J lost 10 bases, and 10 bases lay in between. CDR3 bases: TGTGCCAGCAGTGAGGGGACACTCTCACCCCTCCACTTT. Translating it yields CASSEGTLSPLHF.

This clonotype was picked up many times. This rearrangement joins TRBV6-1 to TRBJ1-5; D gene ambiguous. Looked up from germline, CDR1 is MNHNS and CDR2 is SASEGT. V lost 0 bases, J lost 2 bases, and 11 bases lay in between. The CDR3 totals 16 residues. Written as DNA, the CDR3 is TGTGCCAGCAGTGAAGCAACCGCCCGGCGCAATCAGCCCCAGCATTTT. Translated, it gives CASSEATARRNQPQHF.

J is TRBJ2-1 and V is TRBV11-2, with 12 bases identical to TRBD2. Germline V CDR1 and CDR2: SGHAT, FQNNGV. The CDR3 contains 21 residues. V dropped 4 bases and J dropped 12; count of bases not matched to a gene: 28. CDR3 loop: CASSSSNPLAGGLGTGLVQFF. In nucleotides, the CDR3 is TGTGCCAGCAGCTCTTCAAATCCTCTAGCGGGAGGGTTAGGCACCGGTCTTGTGCAGTTCTTC. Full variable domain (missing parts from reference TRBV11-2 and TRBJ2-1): EAGVAQSPRYKIIEKRQSVAFWCNPISGHATLYWYQQILGQGPKLLIQFQNNGVVDDSQLPKDRFSAERLKGVDSTLKIQPAKLEDSAVYLCASSSSNPLAGGLGTGLVQFFGPGTRLTVL.

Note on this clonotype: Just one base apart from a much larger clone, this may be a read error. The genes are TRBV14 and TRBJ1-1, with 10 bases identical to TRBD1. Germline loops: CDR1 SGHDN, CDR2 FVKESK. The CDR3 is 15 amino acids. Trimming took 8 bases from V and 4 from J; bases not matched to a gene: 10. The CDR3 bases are TGTGCCAGCCATGGACAGGGGGAGATCGGCACTGAAGCTTTCTTT. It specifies CASHGQGEIGTEAFF. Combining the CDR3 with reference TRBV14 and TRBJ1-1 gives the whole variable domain EAGVTQFPSHSVIEKGQTVTLRCDPISGHDNLYWYRRVMGKEIKFLLHFVKESKQDESGMPNNRFLAERTGGTYSTLKVQPAELEDSGVYFCASHGQGEIGTEAFFGQGTRLTVV.

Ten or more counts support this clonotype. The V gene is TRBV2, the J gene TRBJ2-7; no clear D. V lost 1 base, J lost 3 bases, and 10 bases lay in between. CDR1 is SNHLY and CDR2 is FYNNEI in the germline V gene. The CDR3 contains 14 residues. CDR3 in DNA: TGTGCCAGCAGTGAAGGGACGGTACGCTACGAGCAGTACTTC. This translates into CASSEGTVRYEQYF.

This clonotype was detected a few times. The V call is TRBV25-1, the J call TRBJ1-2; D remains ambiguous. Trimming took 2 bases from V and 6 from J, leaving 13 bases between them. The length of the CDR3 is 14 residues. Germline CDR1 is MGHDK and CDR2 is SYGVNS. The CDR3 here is CASSEGYPLHGYTF. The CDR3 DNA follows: TGTGCCAGCAGTGAAGGCTATCCTCTCCATGGCTACACCTTC.

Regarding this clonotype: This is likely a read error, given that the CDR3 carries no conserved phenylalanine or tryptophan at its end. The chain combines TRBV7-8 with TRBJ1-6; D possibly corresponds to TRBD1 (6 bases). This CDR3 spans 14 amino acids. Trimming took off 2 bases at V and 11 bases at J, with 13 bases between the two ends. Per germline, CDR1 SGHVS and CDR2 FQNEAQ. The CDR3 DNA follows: TGTGCCAGCAGCTTACAGGGGCTCCGGGCACCCCTCCACTCT. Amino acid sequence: CASSLQGLRAPLHS.

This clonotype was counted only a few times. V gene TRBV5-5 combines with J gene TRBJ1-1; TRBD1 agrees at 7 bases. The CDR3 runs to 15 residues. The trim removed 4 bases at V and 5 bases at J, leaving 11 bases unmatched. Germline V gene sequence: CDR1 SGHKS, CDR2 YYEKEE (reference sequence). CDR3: CASSTNRGSRTEAFF. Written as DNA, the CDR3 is TGTGCCAGCAGCACGAACAGGGGTAGTAGGACTGAAGCTTTCTTT.

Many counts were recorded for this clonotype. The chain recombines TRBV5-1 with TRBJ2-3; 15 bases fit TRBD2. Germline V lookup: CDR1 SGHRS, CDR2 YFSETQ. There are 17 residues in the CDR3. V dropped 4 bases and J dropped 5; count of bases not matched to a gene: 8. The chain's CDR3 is CASSILGTSGRLDTQYF. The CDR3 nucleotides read TGCGCCAGCAGCATACTCGGGACTAGCGGGAGGTTAGATACGCAGTATTTT. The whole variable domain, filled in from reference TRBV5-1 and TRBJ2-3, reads KAGVTQTPRYLIKTRGQQVTLSCSPISGHRSVSWYQQTPGQGLQFLFEYFSETQRNKGNFPGRFSGRQFSNSRSEMNVSTLELGDSALYLCASSILGTSGRLDTQYFGPGTRLTVL.